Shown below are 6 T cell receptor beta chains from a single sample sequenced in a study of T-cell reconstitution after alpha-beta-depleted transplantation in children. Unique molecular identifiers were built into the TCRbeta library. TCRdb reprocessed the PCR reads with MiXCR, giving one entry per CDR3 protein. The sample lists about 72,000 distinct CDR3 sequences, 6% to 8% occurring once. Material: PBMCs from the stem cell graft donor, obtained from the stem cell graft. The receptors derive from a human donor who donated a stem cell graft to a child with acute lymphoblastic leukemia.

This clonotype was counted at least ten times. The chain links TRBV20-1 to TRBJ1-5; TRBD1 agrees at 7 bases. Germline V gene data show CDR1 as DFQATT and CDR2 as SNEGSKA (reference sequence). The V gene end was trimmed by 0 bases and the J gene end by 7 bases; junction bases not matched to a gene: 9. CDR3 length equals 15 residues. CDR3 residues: CSARDIKQGFQPQHF. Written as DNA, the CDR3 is TGCAGTGCTAGAGATATAAAACAGGGGTTCCAGCCCCAGCATTTT.

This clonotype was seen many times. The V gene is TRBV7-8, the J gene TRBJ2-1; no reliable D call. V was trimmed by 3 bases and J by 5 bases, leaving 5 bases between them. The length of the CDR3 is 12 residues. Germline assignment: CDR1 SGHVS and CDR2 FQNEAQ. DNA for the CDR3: TGTGCCAGCAGCTTTCCAGACAATGAGCAGTTCTTC. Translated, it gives CASSFPDNEQFF. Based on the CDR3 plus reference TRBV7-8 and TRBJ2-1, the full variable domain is GAGVSQSPRYKVAKRGQDVALRCDPISGHVSLFWYQQALGQGPEFLTYFQNEAQLDKSGLPSDRFFAERPEGSVSTLKIQRTQQEDSAVYLCASSFPDNEQFFGPGTRLTVL.

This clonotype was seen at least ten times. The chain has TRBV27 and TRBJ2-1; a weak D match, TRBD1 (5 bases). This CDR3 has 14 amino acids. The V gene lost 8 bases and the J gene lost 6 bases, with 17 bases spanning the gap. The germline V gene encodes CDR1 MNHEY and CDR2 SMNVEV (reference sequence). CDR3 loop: CASRPGHTGNEQFF. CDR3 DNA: TGTGCCAGCCGCCCTGGACACACGGGCAATGAGCAGTTCTTC.

The CDR3 loop reads CASSFILYEQYF. The CDR3 coding sequence is TGTGCCAGCAGTTTCATACTCTACGAGCAGTACTTC. The chain uses TRBV12-3 or TRBV12-4 and TRBJ2-7, with D hard to call. Trimming took off 3 bases at V and 3 bases at J, with 6 bases between the two ends. This CDR3 is 12 amino acids long.

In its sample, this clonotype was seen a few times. For the CDR3, the DNA is TGTGCCAGCTCACCACCTTCGGGGAGTAATTCACCCCTCCACTTT. This gives the protein CASSPPSGSNSPLHF. This chain connects TRBV18 to TRBJ1-6; D ambiguous. CDR1 is KGHSH and CDR2 is LQKENI in the germline V gene. The length of the CDR3 is 15 residues. The V end lost 0 bases, the J end lost 6 bases, and 9 bases lay between the germline ends.

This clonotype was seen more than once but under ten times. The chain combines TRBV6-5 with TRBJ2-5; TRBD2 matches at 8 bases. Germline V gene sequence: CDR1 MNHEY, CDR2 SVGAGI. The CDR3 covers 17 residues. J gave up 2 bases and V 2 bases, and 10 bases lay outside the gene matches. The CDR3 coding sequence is TGTGCCAGCAGTTACGGCGGGGGGCTCGGGCGACAAGAGACCCAGTACTTC. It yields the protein CASSYGGGLGRQETQYF.